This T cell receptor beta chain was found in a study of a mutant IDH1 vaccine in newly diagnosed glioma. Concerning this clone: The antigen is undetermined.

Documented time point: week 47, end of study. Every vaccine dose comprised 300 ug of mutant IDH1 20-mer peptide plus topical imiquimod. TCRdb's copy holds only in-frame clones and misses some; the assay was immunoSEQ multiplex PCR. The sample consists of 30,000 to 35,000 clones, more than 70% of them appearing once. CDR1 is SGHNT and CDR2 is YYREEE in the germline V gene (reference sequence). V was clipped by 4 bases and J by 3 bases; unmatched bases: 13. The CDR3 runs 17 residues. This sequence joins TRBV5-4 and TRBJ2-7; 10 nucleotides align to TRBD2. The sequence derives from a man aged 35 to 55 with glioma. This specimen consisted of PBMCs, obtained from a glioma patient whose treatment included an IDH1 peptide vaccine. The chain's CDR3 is CASSPGTSESGYYEQYF. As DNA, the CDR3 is TGTGCCAGCAGCCCAGGGACTAGCGAGTCGGGATACTACGAGCAGTACTTC.